The 5 T cell receptor beta chains below come from one sample, sequenced in a study of patients and donors after allogeneic stem cell transplantation. TCRdb processed the RT-PCR reads anew with MiXCR; each CDR3 protein has one entry. The sample includes 920,000 or so distinct CDR3 sequences, roughly 17% of them seen just once. The sample taken for sequencing was blood, either unsorted or a sorted T cell fraction (not recorded which). Receptor source: a human donor who was either an allogeneic HSCT recipient or a stem cell or donor lymphocyte infusion donor (not recorded which). It is not recorded whose cells these are; they may come from a transplant donor.

This clonotype was counted between two and nine times. One junction end disagrees with the germline gene, perhaps due to a read error. The rearrangement joins TRBV7-9 to TRBJ1-5; no definite D call. This CDR3 is 15 amino acids long. Germline V gene lookup returns CDR1 SEHNR and CDR2 FQNEAQ (reference sequence). The CDR3 DNA reads TGTGCCAGCAGCCTAGCTTTGGATCGCAATCAGCCCCAGCATTTT. Amino acid sequence: CASSLALDRNQPQHF. Drawing the rest from reference TRBV7-9 and TRBJ1-5, the complete variable domain is DTGVSQNPRHKITKRGQNVTFRCDPISEHNRLYWYRQTLGQGPEFLTYFQNEAQLEKSRLLSDRFSAERPKGSFSTLEIQRTEQGDSAMYLCASSLALDRNQPQHFGDGTRLSIL.

CDR3: CASSANPGRGTEAFF. As DNA, the CDR3 is TGTGCCAGCAGCGCGAATCCAGGGAGGGGCACTGAAGCTTTCTTT. The chain employs TRBV5-6 and TRBJ1-1; D is possibly TRBD1 (5 bases). The CDR3 loop spans 15 amino acids. Germline V gives CDR1 SGHDT, CDR2 YYEEEE. Trimming shortened V by 4 bases and J by 4 bases, and 17 bases separated the two germline ends.

This clonotype has a handful of counts. The chain has TRBV12-3 or TRBV12-4 and TRBJ1-2; D might be TRBD1 (5 bases). The CDR3 runs to 12 residues. Trimming left V 6 bases short and J 6 bases short, with 11 bases between. The chain's CDR3 is CASSDSSDGYTF. DNA of the CDR3: TGTGCCAGCAGCGACAGTTCCGATGGCTACACCTTC.

This chain connects TRBV28 to TRBJ2-7; 8 bases are shared with TRBD2. V dropped 1 base and J dropped 3; count of bases not matched to a gene: 5. CDR3 length equals 15 residues. Germline V gene lookup returns CDR1 MDHEN and CDR2 SYDVKM. The CDR3 nucleotides are TGTGCCAGCAGTTTATCTCTTAGCGGGGTCTACGAGCAGTACTTC. It encodes CASSLSLSGVYEQYF. The variable domain in full, completed from reference TRBV28 and TRBJ2-7, reads DVKVTQSSRYLVKRTGEKVFLECVQDMDHENMFWYRQDPGLGLRLIYFSYDVKMKEKGDIPEGYSVSREKKERFSLILESASTNQTSMYLCASSLSLSGVYEQYFGPGTRLTVT.

The genes are TRBV5-6 and TRBJ2-2, with D possibly TRBD1 on 6 matching bases. V lost 4 bases and J lost 3, with 16 bases in between. Looked up from germline, CDR1 is SGHDT and CDR2 is YYEEEE. The length of the CDR3 is 16 residues. The CDR3 sequence is CASSTGQFKDTGELFF. For the CDR3, the DNA is TGTGCCAGCAGCACTGGACAGTTTAAGGACACCGGGGAGCTGTTTTTT.